This T cell receptor beta chain originates from a study of blood T cell repertoires in COVID-19. Study details: The origin of the acute and convalescent COVID-19 samples was the United States, Italy and Spain. PBMCs, B-cell-depleted T cells, or T cells were the source of the cDNA or gDNA that made up the material.

In the study's own analysis: Nucleated cell number was recorded as an estimate derived from reference gene primer amplification. The repertoire was sequenced with immunoSEQ multiplex PCR; TCRdb's copy has only in-frame clones and lacks some. V and J calls and clone size are given by that table; D and trimming were obtained from the DNA. The repertoire consists of 300,000 or so clones, with approximately 90% occurring once and the leading ten covering 3% to 4.5%. The length of the CDR3 is 14 residues. CDR1 is MNHNS and CDR2 is SASEGT in the germline V gene. Losses at the gene ends were 3 bases for V and 5 bases for J; bases not matched to a gene: 4.

The TCR was taken from a woman in her thirties or forties with acute or convalescent COVID-19. Material for sequencing was peripheral blood. The chain couples TRBV6-1 to TRBJ1-1; 9 bases are shared with TRBD1. In DNA, the CDR3 is TGTGCCAGCAGTGACGGGGACAGGGCAACTGAAGCTTTCTTT. Amino acid sequence: CASSDGDRATEAFF.